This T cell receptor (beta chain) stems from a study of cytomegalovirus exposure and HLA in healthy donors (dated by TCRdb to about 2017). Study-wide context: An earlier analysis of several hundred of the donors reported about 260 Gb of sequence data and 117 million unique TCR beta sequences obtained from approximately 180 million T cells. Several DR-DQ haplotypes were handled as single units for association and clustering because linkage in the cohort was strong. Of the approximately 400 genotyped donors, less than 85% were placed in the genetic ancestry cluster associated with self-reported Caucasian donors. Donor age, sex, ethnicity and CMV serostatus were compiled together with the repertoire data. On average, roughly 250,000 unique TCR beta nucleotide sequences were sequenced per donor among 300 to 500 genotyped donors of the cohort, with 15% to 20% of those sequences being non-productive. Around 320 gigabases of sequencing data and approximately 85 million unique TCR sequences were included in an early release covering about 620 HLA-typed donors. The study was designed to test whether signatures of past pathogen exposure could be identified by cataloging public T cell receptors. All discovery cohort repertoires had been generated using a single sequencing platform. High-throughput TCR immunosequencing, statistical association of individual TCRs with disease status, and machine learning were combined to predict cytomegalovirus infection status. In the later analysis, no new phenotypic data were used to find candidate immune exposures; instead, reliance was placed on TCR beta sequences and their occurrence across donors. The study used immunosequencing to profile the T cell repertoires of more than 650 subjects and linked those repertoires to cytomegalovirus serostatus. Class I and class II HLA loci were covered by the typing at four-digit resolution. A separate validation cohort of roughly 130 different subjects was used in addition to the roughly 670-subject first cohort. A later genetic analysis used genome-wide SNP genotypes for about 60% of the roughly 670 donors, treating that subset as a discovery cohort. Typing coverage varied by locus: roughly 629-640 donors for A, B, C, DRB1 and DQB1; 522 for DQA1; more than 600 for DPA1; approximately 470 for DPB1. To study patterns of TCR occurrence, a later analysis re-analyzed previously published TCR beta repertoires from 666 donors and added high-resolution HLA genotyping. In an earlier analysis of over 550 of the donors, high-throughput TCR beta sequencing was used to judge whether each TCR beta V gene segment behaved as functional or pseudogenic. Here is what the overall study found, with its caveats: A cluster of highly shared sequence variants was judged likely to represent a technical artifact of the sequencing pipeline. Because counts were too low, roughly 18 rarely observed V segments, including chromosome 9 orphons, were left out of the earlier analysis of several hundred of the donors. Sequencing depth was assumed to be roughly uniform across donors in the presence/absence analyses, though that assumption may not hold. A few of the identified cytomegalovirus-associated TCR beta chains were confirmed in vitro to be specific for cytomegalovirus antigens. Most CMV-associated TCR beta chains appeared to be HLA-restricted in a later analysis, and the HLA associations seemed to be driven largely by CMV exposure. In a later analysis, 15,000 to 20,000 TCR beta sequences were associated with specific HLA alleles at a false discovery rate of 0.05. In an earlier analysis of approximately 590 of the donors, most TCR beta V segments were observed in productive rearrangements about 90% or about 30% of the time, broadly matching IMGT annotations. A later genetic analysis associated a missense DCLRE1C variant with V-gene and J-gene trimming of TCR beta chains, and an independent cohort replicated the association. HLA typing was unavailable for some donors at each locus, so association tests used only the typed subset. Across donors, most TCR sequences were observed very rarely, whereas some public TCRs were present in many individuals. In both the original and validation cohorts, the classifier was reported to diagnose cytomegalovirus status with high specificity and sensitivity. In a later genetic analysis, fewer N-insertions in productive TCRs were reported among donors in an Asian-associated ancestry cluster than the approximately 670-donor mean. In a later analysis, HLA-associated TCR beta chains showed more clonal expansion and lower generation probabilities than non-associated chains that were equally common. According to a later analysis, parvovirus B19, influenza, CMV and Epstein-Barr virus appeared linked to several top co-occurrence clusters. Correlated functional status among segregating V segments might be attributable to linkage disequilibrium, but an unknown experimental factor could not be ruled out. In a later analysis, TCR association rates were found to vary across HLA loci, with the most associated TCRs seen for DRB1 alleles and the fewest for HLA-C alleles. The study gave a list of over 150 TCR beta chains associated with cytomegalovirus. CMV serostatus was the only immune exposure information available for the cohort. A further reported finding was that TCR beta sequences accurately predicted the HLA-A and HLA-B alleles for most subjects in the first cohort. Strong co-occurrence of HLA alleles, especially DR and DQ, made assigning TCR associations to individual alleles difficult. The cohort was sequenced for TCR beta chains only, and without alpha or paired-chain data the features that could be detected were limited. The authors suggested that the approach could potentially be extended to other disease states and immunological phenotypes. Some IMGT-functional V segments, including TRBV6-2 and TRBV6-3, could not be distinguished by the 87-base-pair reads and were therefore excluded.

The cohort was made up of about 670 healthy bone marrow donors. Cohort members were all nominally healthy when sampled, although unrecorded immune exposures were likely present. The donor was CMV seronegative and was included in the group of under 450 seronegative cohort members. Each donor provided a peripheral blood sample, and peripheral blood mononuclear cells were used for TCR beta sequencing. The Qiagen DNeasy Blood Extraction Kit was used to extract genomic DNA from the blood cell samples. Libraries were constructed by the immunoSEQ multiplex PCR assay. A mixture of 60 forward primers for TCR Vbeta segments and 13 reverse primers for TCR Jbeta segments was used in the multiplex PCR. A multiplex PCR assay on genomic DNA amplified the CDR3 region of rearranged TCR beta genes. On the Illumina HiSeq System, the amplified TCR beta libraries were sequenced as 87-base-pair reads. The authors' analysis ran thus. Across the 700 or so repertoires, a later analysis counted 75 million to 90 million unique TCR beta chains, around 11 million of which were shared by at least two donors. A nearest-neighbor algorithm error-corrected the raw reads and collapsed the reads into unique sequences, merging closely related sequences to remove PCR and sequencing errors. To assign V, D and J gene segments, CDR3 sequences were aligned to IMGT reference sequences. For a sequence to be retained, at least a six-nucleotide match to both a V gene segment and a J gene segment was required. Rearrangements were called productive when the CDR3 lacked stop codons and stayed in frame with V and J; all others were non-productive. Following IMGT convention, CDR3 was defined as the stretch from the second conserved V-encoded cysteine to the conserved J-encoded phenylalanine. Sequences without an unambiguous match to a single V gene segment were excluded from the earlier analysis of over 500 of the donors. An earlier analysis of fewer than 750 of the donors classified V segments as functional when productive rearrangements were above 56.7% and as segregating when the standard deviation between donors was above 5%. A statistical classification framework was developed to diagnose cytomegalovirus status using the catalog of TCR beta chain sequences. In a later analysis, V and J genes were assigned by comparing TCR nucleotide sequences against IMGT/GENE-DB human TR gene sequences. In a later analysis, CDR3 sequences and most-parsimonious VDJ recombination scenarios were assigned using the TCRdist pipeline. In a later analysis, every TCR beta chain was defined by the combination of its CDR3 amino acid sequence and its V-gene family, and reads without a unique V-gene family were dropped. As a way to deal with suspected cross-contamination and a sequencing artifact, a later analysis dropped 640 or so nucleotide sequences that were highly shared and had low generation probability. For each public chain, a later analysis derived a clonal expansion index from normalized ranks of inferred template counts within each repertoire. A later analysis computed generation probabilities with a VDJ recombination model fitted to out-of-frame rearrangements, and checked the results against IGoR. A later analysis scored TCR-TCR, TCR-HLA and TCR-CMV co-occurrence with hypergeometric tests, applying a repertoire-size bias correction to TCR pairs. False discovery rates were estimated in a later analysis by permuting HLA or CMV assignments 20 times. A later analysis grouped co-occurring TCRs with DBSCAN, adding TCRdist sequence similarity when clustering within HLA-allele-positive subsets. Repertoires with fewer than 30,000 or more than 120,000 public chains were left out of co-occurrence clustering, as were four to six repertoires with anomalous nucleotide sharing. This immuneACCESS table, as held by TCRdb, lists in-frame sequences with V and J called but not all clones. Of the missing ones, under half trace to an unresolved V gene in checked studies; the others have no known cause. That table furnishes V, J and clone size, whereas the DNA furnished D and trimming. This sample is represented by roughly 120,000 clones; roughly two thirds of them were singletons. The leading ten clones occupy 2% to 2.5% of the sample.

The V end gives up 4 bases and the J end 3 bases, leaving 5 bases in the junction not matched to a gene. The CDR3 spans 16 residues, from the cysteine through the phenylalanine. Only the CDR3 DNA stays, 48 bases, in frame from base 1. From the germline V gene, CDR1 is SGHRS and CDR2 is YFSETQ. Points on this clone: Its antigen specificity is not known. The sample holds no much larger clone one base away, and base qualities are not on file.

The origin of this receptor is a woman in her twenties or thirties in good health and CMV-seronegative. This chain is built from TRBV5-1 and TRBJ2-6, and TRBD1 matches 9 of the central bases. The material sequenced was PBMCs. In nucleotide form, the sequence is TGCGCCAGCAGCAGTCACAGGGGGCGTGGGGCCAACGTCCTGACTTTC. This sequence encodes CASSSHRGRGANVLTF.